This T cell receptor (beta chain) was identified in a study of CD8+ T cells in alopecia areata (dated by TCRdb to between 2017 and 2018). For the wider study: The treated patients, all with moderate-to-severe alopecia areata, were enrolled in an open-label pilot trial of oral tofacitinib given at 5 to 10 mg twice daily. In humans, TCRbeta sequencing was performed on scalp tissue and on sorted CD4+ and CD8+ peripheral blood T cells from healthy controls and from patients with patchy or totalis/universalis alopecia areata. RNA was obtained with the PAXgene miRNA kit for fixed scalp, the miRNeasy kit for PBMCs, and the RNeasy kit for mouse skin. Scalp clonality was compared among normal scalp (n=4), patchy alopecia areata scalp (n=8), and alopecia totalis/universalis scalp (n=8). Tofacitinib-treated patients had biopsies at baseline and at 4 and 24 weeks of treatment, with a later scalp biopsy in several patients. The SALT score, which quantifies the percentage of affected scalp surface area, was used to measure disease severity in treated patients. Amplification of TCRbeta CDR3 regions was done by immunoSEQ multiplex PCR using 35 Vbeta forward primers and 13 Jbeta reverse primers. In both human patients and the C3H/HeJ mouse model, the study applied high-throughput TCRbeta sequencing to look at T cell clonal expansion in alopecia areata. Tofacitinib was given for 6 to 18 months, followed by 6 months of follow-up off drug to assess delayed response and recurrence.

Note on this clone: Its antigen is still unknown. No per-base quality is available; no much larger clone lies one base away.

The library was generated by the immunoSEQ multiplex PCR assay. For TCR sequencing, RNA was extracted from every sample and reverse transcribed into cDNA to serve as template. First-strand cDNA was synthesized with SuperScript III using a 2:1 mix of oligo-dT and random hexamers. A synthetic immune receptor repertoire was used to measure amplification bias, and any remaining bias was corrected computationally. The authors' analysis ran thus. Raw reads were preprocessed to remove errors, and CDR3 was defined according to IMGT conventions as the region from the conserved cysteine to phenylalanine. To get clonality, Shannon entropy was normalized by log2 of the number of productive unique TCRs and the result was subtracted from 1. Scalp TCRbeta sequences were cross-referenced with sorted blood CD4 and CD8 repertoires so that the CD4 or CD8 identity of scalp clones could be inferred. TCRdb holds this immuneACCESS table with in-frame rearrangements only. Some clones are missing; in checked studies, unresolved V genes explain under half, and the rest has no known cause. Clone size and V and J calls were adopted from that table, with D and trimming inferred from the DNA. Here the sample has about 210,000 clones; roughly 64% occur a single time. Of the sample, around 4% falls within the top ten clones.

CDR1 and CDR2 (SNHLY, FYNNEI) derive from the germline V gene. Taken from cysteine to phenylalanine, the CDR3 has 12 residues. The retained sequence is limited to the CDR3, 36 bases, with the frame set at the first base. Relative to germline, V is missing 6 bases and J is missing 8 bases, with 5 bases of the junction outside any gene match. On the study overall, not on this receptor specifically: Scalp TCR repertoire analysis is complicated because resident alphabeta T cells in normal human skin are also sequenced, whereas mouse skin is dominated by gammadelta T cells. Because the treated cohort was small and had just a single nonresponder, larger studies are needed to establish links between baseline CD8+ expansion and response. Compared with mice, TCR sequences shared between patients were less clear, possibly partly because of HLA diversity across the patient population. Tofacitinib significantly lowered scalp clonality and the number of expanded CD8+ clones among the top 100 scalp clones. During tofacitinib treatment, many expanded lesional clones stuck around in both scalp and blood, and this persistence may partly explain why relapse happens after treatment is stopped. Higher clonality and more expanded CD8+ clones were observed in lesional scalp than in normal scalp, particularly in alopecia totalis/universalis, a finding suggestive of antigenic drive.

Interpreted using the paper, the time point label stands for: around 4 weeks on oral tofacitinib. The label giving this sample's treatment or condition can be read as: oral pan-JAK inhibitor, 5-10 mg twice daily. Lesional scalp punch biopsies and peripheral blood were obtained from alopecia areata patients. After PBMCs were isolated by density centrifugation and stained for CD3, CD4 and CD8, a FACSAria was used to sort CD4+ and CD8+ T cells. Recombination connected TRBV2 to TRBJ1-2; a stretch of 8 junction bases matches TRBD1. Source: CD4+ T cells sorted from blood, taken at week 4, from a patient treated with tofacitinib. This TCR was recovered from a human donor with alopecia areata. The bases are TGTGCCAGCAGGGGACAGGATTGGGGCTACACCTTC. The encoded protein is CASRGQDWGYTF.